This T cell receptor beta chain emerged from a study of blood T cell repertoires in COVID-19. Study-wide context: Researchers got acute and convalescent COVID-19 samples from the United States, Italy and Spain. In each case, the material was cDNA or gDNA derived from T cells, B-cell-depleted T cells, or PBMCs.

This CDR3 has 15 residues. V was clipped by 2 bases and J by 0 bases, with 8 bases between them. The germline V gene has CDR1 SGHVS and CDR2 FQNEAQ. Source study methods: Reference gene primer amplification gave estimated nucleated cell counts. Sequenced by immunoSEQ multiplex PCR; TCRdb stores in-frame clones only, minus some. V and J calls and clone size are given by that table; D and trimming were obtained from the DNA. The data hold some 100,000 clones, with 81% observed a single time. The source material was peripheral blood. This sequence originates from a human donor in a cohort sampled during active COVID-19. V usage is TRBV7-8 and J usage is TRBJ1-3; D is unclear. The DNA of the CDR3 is TGTGCCAGCAGCTTAACACATACCTCTGGAAACACCATATATTTT. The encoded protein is CASSLTHTSGNTIYF.